Following are 32 T cell receptor beta chains from one sample sequenced in a study of T cell clonotyping in hematopoietic cell transplantation. Here immunoSEQ multiplex PCR was the method, and the copy in TCRdb shows in-frame clones only, minus some. The sample has approximately 80,000 clones, roughly 95% seen once. Time point reported: recipient sample about 28 days before transplant, after cytoreduction. The sample here was peripheral blood mononuclear cells, taken before stem cell transplant. The receptors originated from a woman between 45 and 65 years old with acute myeloid leukemia. Some clones in this sample may be carry-over from other donors' samples.

This clone was seen more than once but under ten times. The chain combines TRBV27 with TRBJ2-2; 12 bases map to TRBD1. Germline V CDR1 and CDR2: MNHEY, SMNVEV (reference sequence). V trimming: 6 bases; J trimming: 5 bases; junction bases outside the gene matches: 7. The CDR3 has 16 residues. CDR3 DNA sequence: TGTGCCAGCAGATCGGGACAGGGGGCTGGTACCGGGGAGCTGTTTTTT. Amino acid sequence: CASRSGQGAGTGELFF.

V is TRBV7-6 and J is TRBJ2-7, with 7 positions matching TRBD1. The junction had 6 bases not matched to a gene; V was cut back by 1 base and J by 3 bases. The germline V gene has CDR1 SGHVS and CDR2 FNYEAQ. The CDR3 is 15 amino acids. CDR3 region: CASSLGSGGFYEQYF. The CDR3 region has the DNA TGTGCCAGCAGCTTAGGATCAGGGGGATTCTACGAGCAGTACTTC.

The V and J genes are TRBV29-1 and TRBJ2-1, with D possibly TRBD1 on 6 matching bases. V lost 7 bases and J lost 8, with 18 bases in between. This CDR3 contains 13 residues. The germline V gene has CDR1 SQVTM and CDR2 ANQGSEA. CDR3 in amino acids: CSAPKGGIDEQFF. In DNA form, the CDR3 reads TGCAGCGCTCCGAAAGGGGGTATCGATGAGCAGTTCTTC.

The chain uses TRBV19 and TRBJ1-5; 10 bases are shared with TRBD1. This CDR3 comprises 14 residues. Germline values: CDR1 LNHDA, CDR2 SQIVND (reference sequence). V shed 7 bases and J 7 bases; nucleotides not matched to a gene: 7. The CDR3 sequence is CASNGQGVGQPQHF. The CDR3 DNA follows: TGTGCCAGTAACGGACAGGGGGTTGGACAGCCCCAGCATTTT.

This chain links TRBV29-1 with TRBJ1-1; TRBD1 agrees at 10 bases. Germline assignment: CDR1 SQVTM and CDR2 ANQGSEA. With 6 bases clipped from V and 7 bases from J, the junction kept 8 bases outside the gene matches. The CDR3 totals 13 residues. The CDR3 loop reads CSVTMTGGGEAFF. The CDR3 region has the DNA TGCAGCGTCACCATGACAGGGGGCGGTGAAGCTTTCTTT.

The chain couples TRBV30 to TRBJ1-2, with D maybe TRBD1 (6 bases). There are 13 residues in the CDR3. Germline-derived CDR1 and CDR2 are GTSNPN and SVGIG (reference sequence). V was shortened by 6 bases and J by 6 bases, with 17 bases between the two germline ends. CDR3 region: CACHPQGWNGYTF. In DNA, the CDR3 is TGTGCCTGCCATCCACAGGGTTGGAATGGCTACACCTTC.

The chain recombines TRBV7-2 with TRBJ2-7; unclear D gene. V was pared by 8 bases and J by 5 bases, with 10 bases between. Germline CDR1 reads SGHTA; CDR2 reads FQGNSA. The CDR3 totals 11 residues. CDR3 bases: TGTGCCAGCTCAGTCGCCAACGAGCAGTACTTC. The encoded protein is CASSVANEQYF.

The rearrangement uses TRBV27 and TRBJ2-7; D call uncertain. Trimming removed 3 bases from V and 3 bases from J, with 6 bases in between. The CDR3 is 12 residues long. From germline, CDR1 is MNHEY and CDR2 SMNVEV (reference sequence). The chain's CDR3 is CASSFWGYEQYF. The CDR3 DNA reads TGTGCCAGCAGTTTCTGGGGCTACGAGCAGTACTTC.

A single count supports this clone. The rearrangement joins TRBV6-6 to TRBJ1-4; D call uncertain. The germline V gene has CDR1 MNHNY and CDR2 SVGAGI (reference sequence). V lost 4 bases to trimming and J lost 13 bases, with 10 bases between them. The CDR3 length is 11 residues. The CDR3 nucleotides are TGTGCCAGCAGTTCCAACGCAGGACTGTTTTTT. It codes for CASSSNAGLFF.

The gene calls are TRBV28 and TRBJ2-7; no definite D call. The CDR3 covers 12 residues. V was pared by 2 bases and J by 4 bases, with 6 bases between. In germline, CDR1 is MDHEN, CDR2 SYDVKM. CDR3 DNA: TGTGCCAGCAGTTTAATGAGTTACGAGCAGTACTTC. Residues: CASSLMSYEQYF. The whole variable domain, remainder taken from reference TRBV28 and TRBJ2-7, is DVKVTQSSRYLVKRTGEKVFLECVQDMDHENMFWYRQDPGLGLRLIYFSYDVKMKEKGDIPEGYSVSREKKERFSLILESASTNQTSMYLCASSLMSYEQYFGPGTRLTVT.

The chain recombines TRBV6-1 with TRBJ2-7; TRBD1 agrees at 8 bases. After removal of 8 bases from V and 2 bases from J, the junction contained 8 bases not matched to a gene. There are 14 residues in the CDR3. The germline CDR1 and CDR2 sequences are MNHNS and SASEGT. CDR3 amino acids: CASLTGVLAYEQYF. DNA for the CDR3: TGTGCCAGCTTGACAGGGGTCTTAGCCTACGAGCAGTACTTC.

J is TRBJ2-7 and V is TRBV30; tentative D call: TRBD2 (5 bases). The germline V gene encodes CDR1 GTSNPN and CDR2 SVGIG (reference sequence). The CDR3 contains 11 residues. The germline V and J ends were trimmed by 4 bases and 7 bases, with 11 bases remaining between them. The CDR3 DNA is TGTGCCTGGACAAACAGAGGGGAGCAGTACTTC. This codes for CAWTNRGEQYF.

This clone is a singleton in its sample. V gene TRBV6-5 combines with J gene TRBJ1-5; D perhaps matches TRBD1 (5 bases). The germline V and J ends were trimmed by 6 bases and 5 bases, with 11 bases remaining between them. Germline V gene lookup returns CDR1 MNHEY and CDR2 SVGAGI. This CDR3 comprises 13 residues. CDR3 DNA: TGTGCCAGCAGGAGGGGATCGGATCAGCCCCAGCATTTT. Translation gives CASRRGSDQPQHF.

The genes are TRBV18 and TRBJ2-7; D remains ambiguous. The CDR3 contains 14 residues. CDR1 KGHSH and CDR2 LQKENI come from the germline V gene. With 6 bases removed from V and 3 bases from J, the gap between germline ends came to 15 bases. The CDR3 here is CASSSLPSVYEQYF. CDR3 sequence (DNA): TGTGCCAGCTCTTCCTTACCAAGTGTCTACGAGCAGTACTTC.

The J gene is TRBJ2-3, the V gene TRBV7-3; no definite D call. The CDR3 is made up of 12 amino acids. The germline V and J ends were trimmed by 6 bases and 4 bases, with 8 bases remaining between them. Germline V lookup: CDR1 SGHTA, CDR2 FQGTGA. The DNA of the CDR3 is TGTGCCAGCAGTCCCCAAGCAGATACGCAGTATTTT. It is translated as CASSPQADTQYF.

This chain links TRBV11-3 with TRBJ2-1; TRBD1 agrees at 8 bases. J gave up 7 bases and V 2 bases, and 10 bases lay outside the gene matches. The CDR3 runs 16 residues. The germline V gene encodes CDR1 SGHNT and CDR2 YENEEA. This CDR3 reads CASSLMGQGARNEQFF. DNA of the CDR3: TGTGCCAGCAGCTTAATGGGTCAGGGGGCACGGAATGAGCAGTTCTTC.

This sequence joins TRBV5-1 and TRBJ2-7; 8 bases match TRBD1. The ends lost 1 base at V and 1 base at J; junction bases unmatched: 4. Looked up from germline, CDR1 is SGHRS and CDR2 is YFSETQ. This CDR3 region has 15 residues. The CDR3 sequence is CASSLSGQVSYEQYF. CDR3 bases: TGCGCCAGCAGCTTGTCGGGACAGGTTTCCTACGAGCAGTACTTC. The variable domain in full, completed from reference TRBV5-1 and TRBJ2-7, reads KAGVTQTPRYLIKTRGQQVTLSCSPISGHRSVSWYQQTPGQGLQFLFEYFSETQRNKGNFPGRFSGRQFSNSRSEMNVSTLELGDSALYLCASSLSGQVSYEQYFGPGTRLTVT.

The chain couples TRBV30 to TRBJ1-3; TRBD1 is a possible D gene (5 bases). Looked up from germline, CDR1 is GTSNPN and CDR2 is SVGIG (reference sequence). There are 13 residues in the CDR3. V was pared by 1 base and J by 4 bases, with 8 bases between. The CDR3 region is CAWSGQFGNTIYF. CDR3 DNA: TGTGCCTGGAGTGGACAGTTCGGAAACACCATATATTTT.

The chain combines TRBV28 with TRBJ2-2, with 7 nucleotides matching TRBD2. The V segment lost 3 bases and the J segment 4 bases; nucleotides outside the gene matches: 8. This CDR3 is built from 16 residues. Germline-derived CDR1 and CDR2 are MDHEN and SYDVKM. The CDR3 DNA is TGTGCCAGCAGTTTTGTCGGCGGGAGAGGCACCGGGGAGCTGTTTTTT. Protein product: CASSFVGGRGTGELFF.

The V gene is TRBV4-1, the J gene TRBJ1-3, with 8 positions matching TRBD1. The CDR3 sequence is 16 residues long. Per the germline V gene, CDR1 is MGHRA and CDR2 is YSYEKL. The V and J ends lost 5 bases and 3 bases, in that order; junction bases with no gene match: 9. CDR3 in amino acids: CASSADRGGYGNTIYF. CDR3 bases: TGCGCCAGCAGCGCAGACAGGGGTGGGTATGGAAACACCATATATTTT.

The chain uses TRBV7-2 and TRBJ2-7; TRBD2 matches at 14 bases. CDR3 length: 14 amino acids. The trim removed 5 bases at V and 3 bases at J, leaving 0 bases unmatched. The germline V gene encodes CDR1 SGHTA and CDR2 FQGNSA. CDR3 sequence: CASSGTSGSYEQYF. Written as DNA, the CDR3 is TGTGCCAGCAGCGGGACTAGCGGGAGCTACGAGCAGTACTTC.

V and J are TRBV11-2 and TRBJ2-7; D is unresolved. V lost 4 bases and J 4 bases, leaving 14 bases between the germline ends. CDR3 size: 14 residues. CDR1 is SGHAT and CDR2 is FQNNGV in the germline V gene. CDR3 sequence: CASSSGPVRYEQYF. The CDR3, as DNA: TGTGCCAGCAGCTCCGGACCGGTGAGATACGAGCAGTACTTC. Complete variable domain (other parts from reference TRBV11-2 and TRBJ2-7): EAGVAQSPRYKIIEKRQSVAFWCNPISGHATLYWYQQILGQGPKLLIQFQNNGVVDDSQLPKDRFSAERLKGVDSTLKIQPAKLEDSAVYLCASSSGPVRYEQYFGPGTRLTVT.

V and J are TRBV5-1 and TRBJ2-7; D may be TRBD1 (6 bases). V was cut by 0 bases and J by 4 bases, with 14 bases left in between. This CDR3 region has 15 residues. Germline assignment: CDR1 SGHRS and CDR2 YFSETQ. The CDR3 nucleotides are TGCGCCAGCAGCTTGGATAGGGGGTGGGCTTACGAGCAGTACTTC. Its translation: CASSLDRGWAYEQYF.

This chain joins TRBV25-1 and TRBJ2-7, with D possibly being TRBD1 (6 bases). V was shortened by 2 bases and J by 5 bases, with 16 bases between the two germline ends. CDR1 and CDR2 (germline): MGHDK, SYGVNS. There are 15 residues in the CDR3. The CDR3 coding sequence is TGTGCCAGCAGTGAAGTTCGCAACAGGGTACACGAGCAGTACTTC. Residues: CASSEVRNRVHEQYF.

J is TRBJ2-1 and V is TRBV6-5, with 7 bases identical to TRBD1. The length of the CDR3 is 13 residues. Germline CDR1 reads MNHEY; CDR2 reads SVGAGI. After removal of 7 bases from V and 4 bases from J, the junction contained 4 bases not matched to a gene. The CDR3 nucleotides are TGTGCCAGCACGAGGACAGGTTACAATGAGCAGTTCTTC. Translation: CASTRTGYNEQFF.

The table lists this clone with a count of one. The chain uses TRBV2 and TRBJ2-7; TRBD1 matches 8 bases. CDR3 length: 17 amino acids. J was trimmed by 4 bases and V by 7 bases; bases with no gene match: 18. Germline V lookup: CDR1 SNHLY, CDR2 FYNNEI. The CDR3 nucleotides are TGTGCCAGCACCCTGGAGGGGACAGGTTCTATGCAATACGAGCAGTACTTC. Translated: CASTLEGTGSMQYEQYF.

The V gene is TRBV30, the J gene TRBJ2-2; TRBD2 agrees at 12 bases. The V segment lost 3 bases and the J segment 5 bases; nucleotides outside the gene matches: 10. CDR1 is GTSNPN, CDR2 SVGIG, per germline (reference sequence). The length of the CDR3 is 17 residues. CDR3 bases: TGTGCCTGGAGCCTCCTAGCGGGAGGGCCGGGTACCGGGGAGCTGTTTTTT. Its translation is CAWSLLAGGPGTGELFF.

The V call is TRBV5-1, the J call TRBJ2-7; possible D gene TRBD2, 6 bases. This CDR3 contains 14 residues. Deletions cut 5 bases from V and 5 bases from J, with 17 bases between. The germline V gene encodes CDR1 SGHRS and CDR2 YFSETQ. CDR3 in DNA: TGCGCCAGCAGGCTTTCGGGAGTAGGCAACGAGCAGTACTTC. Amino acid sequence: CASRLSGVGNEQYF.

The chain has TRBV30 and TRBJ1-5, with a possible D match to TRBD1 (6 bases). Per germline, CDR1 GTSNPN and CDR2 SVGIG (reference sequence). V shed 3 bases and J shed 7 bases, with 13 bases lying between them. The CDR3 covers 13 residues. CDR3 sequence (DNA): TGTGCCTGGAGCACAGGGCGGTACCAGCCCCAGCATTTT. It encodes CAWSTGRYQPQHF. Filled out from reference TRBV30 and TRBJ1-5, the complete variable domain reads SQTIHQWPATLVQPVGSPLSLECTVEGTSNPNLYWYRQAAGRGLQLLFYSVGIGQISSEVPQNLSASRPQDRQFILSSKKLLLSDSGFYLCAWSTGRYQPQHFGDGTRLSIL.

This chain uses TRBV30 with TRBJ1-5; D gene ambiguous. V was trimmed by 0 bases and J by 7 bases, leaving 10 bases between them. The CDR3 loop spans 13 amino acids. From germline, CDR1 is GTSNPN and CDR2 SVGIG (reference sequence). The CDR3: CAWSVGPKQPQHF. The CDR3 region has the DNA TGTGCCTGGAGTGTAGGTCCGAAACAGCCCCAGCATTTT.

V usage is TRBV7-9 and J usage is TRBJ1-6; D unclear. V lost 9 bases, J lost 9 bases, and 18 bases lay in between. The CDR3 sequence is 14 residues long. Germline-derived CDR1 and CDR2 are SEHNR and FQNEAQ (reference sequence). The CDR3 DNA reads as TGTGCCAGTAACTTCTCCCCCACGCGTTCACCCCTCCACTTT. Protein: CASNFSPTRSPLHF.

The rearrangement joins TRBV30 to TRBJ1-3; D may be TRBD1 (5 bases). CDR1 GTSNPN and CDR2 SVGIG come from the germline V gene (reference sequence). The CDR3 is made up of 13 amino acids. V was clipped by 7 bases and J by 4 bases, with 14 bases between them. CDR3 in amino acids: CALGLSLGNTIYF. The CDR3 DNA is TGTGCCTTGGGACTCTCCCTGGGAAACACCATATATTTT.